These 5 T cell receptor beta chains came from one sample sequenced in a study of T-cell reconstitution after alpha-beta-depleted transplantation in children. Unique molecular identifiers tagged the TCRbeta library. In TCRdb, the PCR reads were re-called with MiXCR into one record per CDR3 protein. The sample records some 640,000 distinct CDR3 sequences, approximately 16% being singletons. Sequences were derived from PBMCs from the stem cell graft donor, sampled from the stem cell graft. These receptors were taken from a human donor who donated a stem cell graft to a child with acute myeloid leukemia.

The table lists this clonotype with a few counts. A read error is possible here, since a much larger clone lies one base away. CDR3: CCARGQGGSGEKLFF. CDR3 in DNA: TGCTGTGCTAGGGGACAGGGGGGCTCTGGTGAAAAACTGTTTTTT. The chain combines TRBV20-1 with TRBJ1-4; 11 bases align to TRBD1. Looked up from germline, CDR1 is DFQATT and CDR2 is SNEGSKA (reference sequence). CDR3 length: 15 amino acids.

This clonotype was observed many times. The chain has TRBV20-1 and TRBJ1-1; 7 bases match TRBD1. This CDR3 spans 14 amino acids. V lost 6 bases, J lost 0 bases, and 7 bases stayed unmatched. The V gene's germline CDR1 is DFQATT and CDR2 SNEGSKA (reference sequence). CDR3 DNA: TGCAGTGCGCCAAGGGGGCTAATGAACACTGAAGCTTTCTTT. Encoded protein: CSAPRGLMNTEAFF.

This clonotype was recorded at least ten times. The chain uses TRBV20-1 and TRBJ2-5; 7 bases line up with TRBD1. The V gene end was trimmed by 7 bases and the J gene end by 3 bases; junction bases not matched to a gene: 14. Germline values: CDR1 DFQATT, CDR2 SNEGSKA (reference sequence). The CDR3 contains 15 residues. The DNA of the CDR3 is TGCAGTGTAGTTTACAGACAGGGATTTGAAGAGACCCAGTACTTC. Residues: CSVVYRQGFEETQYF.

This clonotype has a count of ten or more. The chain carries TRBV29-1 and TRBJ2-1; no clear D gene. Trimming took off 3 bases at V and 6 bases at J, with 12 bases between the two ends. Germline V gene lookup returns CDR1 SQVTM and CDR2 ANQGSEA. CDR3 size: 13 residues. CDR3 residues: CSVDSGAGNEQFF. The CDR3 DNA reads TGCAGCGTTGACAGTGGAGCAGGCAATGAGCAGTTCTTC.

A few counts support this clonotype. J is TRBJ1-3 and V is TRBV5-1, with D hard to call. Germline V gene data show CDR1 as SGHRS and CDR2 as YFSETQ. The CDR3 is 15 residues long. Trimming left V 4 bases short and J 2 bases short, with 13 bases between. This CDR3 is CASSPLPPTGNTIYF. CDR3 nucleotides: TGCGCCAGCAGCCCGCTGCCTCCCACTGGAAACACCATATATTTT. Drawing the rest from reference TRBV5-1 and TRBJ1-3, the complete variable domain is KAGVTQTPRYLIKTRGQQVTLSCSPISGHRSVSWYQQTPGQGLQFLFEYFSETQRNKGNFPGRFSGRQFSNSRSEMNVSTLELGDSALYLCASSPLPPTGNTIYFGEGSWLTVV.